These 5 T cell receptor beta chains came from one sample sequenced in a study of cytomegalovirus exposure and HLA in healthy donors. With 60 Vbeta and 13 Jbeta primers, the PCR was carried out. The table came from immunoSEQ multiplex PCR; TCRdb's copy has only in-frame clones and leaves some out. The repertoire has 110,000 to 150,000 clones, around 70% of them found once; the top ten carry 1.5% to 2%. Source material: PBMCs. The receptors were sampled from a woman in her twenties or thirties in good health and CMV-seronegative.

The chain recombines TRBV4-1 with TRBJ2-3; D is possibly TRBD1 (6 bases). Germline CDR1 MGHRA, CDR2 YSYEKL. The CDR3 loop spans 14 amino acids. V lost 4 bases and J 3 bases, leaving 11 bases between the germline ends. CDR3 in amino acids: CASSLGQGTDTQYF. Here the CDR3 DNA reads TGCGCCAGCAGCCTAGGGCAGGGGACAGATACGCAGTATTTT.

The V gene is TRBV5-1, the J gene TRBJ2-6, with D unresolved. The germline CDR1 and CDR2 sequences are SGHRS and YFSETQ. The V end was cut by 0 bases, the J end by 4 bases, with 8 bases between. CDR3 length: 15 amino acids. The CDR3 protein is CASSLVSSGANVLTF. The CDR3 DNA is TGCGCCAGCAGCTTGGTATCGTCCGGGGCCAACGTCCTGACTTTC.

This clone was counted between two and nine times. V and J are TRBV6-1 and TRBJ1-5, with 8 bases fitting TRBD1. V lost 3 bases, J lost 5 bases, and 6 bases stayed unmatched. The length of the CDR3 is 15 residues. Germline-derived CDR1 and CDR2 are MNHNS and SASEGT. CDR3 in amino acids: CASSDRGRRDQPQHF. For the CDR3, the DNA is TGTGCCAGCAGTGACAGGGGGCGCAGGGATCAGCCCCAGCATTTT.

The chain uses TRBV7-8 and TRBJ2-3; 11 positions agree with TRBD1. CDR1 SGHVS and CDR2 FQNEAQ come from the germline V gene. Germline trimming cut 1 base from V and 4 bases from J; bases unmatched to any gene: 1. This CDR3 spans 15 amino acids. The CDR3 DNA follows: TGTGCCAGCAGCTTAGGGACAGGGGGCGCAGATACGCAGTATTTT. Its translation is CASSLGTGGADTQYF.

This sequence joins TRBV6-1 and TRBJ2-3; 9 bases align to TRBD1. Germline loops: CDR1 MNHNS, CDR2 SASEGT. Trimming took 2 bases from V and 5 from J; bases not matched to a gene: 8. CDR3 size: 16 residues. The CDR3 nucleotides are TGTGCCAGCAGTGAATCGACAGGGGGTAAGGGAGATACGCAGTATTTT. This encodes CASSESTGGKGDTQYF.